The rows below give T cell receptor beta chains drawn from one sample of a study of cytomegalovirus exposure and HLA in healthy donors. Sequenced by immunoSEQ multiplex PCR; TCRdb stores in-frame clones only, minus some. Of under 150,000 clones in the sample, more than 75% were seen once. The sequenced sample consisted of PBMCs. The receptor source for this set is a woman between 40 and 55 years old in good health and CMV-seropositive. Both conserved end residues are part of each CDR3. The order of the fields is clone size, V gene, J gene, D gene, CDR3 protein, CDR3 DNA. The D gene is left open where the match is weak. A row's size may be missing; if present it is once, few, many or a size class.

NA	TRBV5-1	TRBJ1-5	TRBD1	CASSLTGGNQPQHF	TGCGCCAGCAGCTTGACAGGGGGCAATCAGCCCCAGCATTTT
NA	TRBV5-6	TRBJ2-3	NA	CASSVTGSTDTQYF	TGTGCCAGCAGCGTCACAGGTAGCACAGATACGCAGTATTTT
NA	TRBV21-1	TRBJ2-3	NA	CASTFASTSTTDTQYF	TGTGCCAGCACCTTCGCCTCGACTAGTACAACAGATACGCAGTATTTT
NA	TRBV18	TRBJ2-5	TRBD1	CASSPGQGVETQYF	TGTGCCAGCTCACCGGGACAGGGGGTTGAGACCCAGTACTTC
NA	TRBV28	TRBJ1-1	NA	CASSYSLNTEAFF	TGTGCCAGCAGCTATAGCCTTAACACTGAAGCTTTCTTT
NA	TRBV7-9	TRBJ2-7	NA	CASSNRSLGAYEQYF	TGTGCCAGCAGCAACCGTTCCTTAGGGGCCTACGAGCAGTACTTC
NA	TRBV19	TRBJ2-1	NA	CASSTTPSAEQFF	TGTGCCAGTAGTACCACCCCTAGCGCCGAGCAGTTCTTC
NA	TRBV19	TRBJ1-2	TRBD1	CASRDRDSYGYTF	TGTGCCAGTAGAGACCGGGACAGCTATGGCTACACCTTC
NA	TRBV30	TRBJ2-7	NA	CAWTPETSYEQYF	TGTGCCTGGACCCCGGAGACTAGCTACGAGCAGTACTTC
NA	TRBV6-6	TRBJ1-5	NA	CASSHGGGFSNQPQHF	TGTGCCAGCAGTCATGGGGGGGGGTTTAGCAATCAGCCCCAGCATTTT
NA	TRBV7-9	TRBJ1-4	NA	CSSSPVSARDEKLFF	TGTTCCAGCAGCCCGGTTTCAGCGAGGGATGAAAAACTGTTTTTT
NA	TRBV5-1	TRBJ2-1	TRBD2	CASSLGTSGSVVF	TGCGCCAGCAGCTTGGGGACTAGCGGGAGCGTGGTCTTC
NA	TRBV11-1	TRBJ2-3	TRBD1	CASSSRDRDSTDTQYF	TGTGCCAGCAGCTCCCGGGACAGAGATAGCACAGATACGCAGTATTTT
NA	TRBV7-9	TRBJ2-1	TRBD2	CASSSGGGPDGFQFF	TGTGCCAGCAGCTCCGGGGGGGGTCCCGACGGGTTTCAATTCTTC
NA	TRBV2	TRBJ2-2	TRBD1	CASGWDRGFTGELFF	TGTGCCAGCGGTTGGGACAGGGGTTTCACCGGGGAGCTGTTTTTT
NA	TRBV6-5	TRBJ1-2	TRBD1	CASRSGTGYGYTF	TGTGCCAGCAGGTCCGGGACAGGCTATGGCTACACCTTC
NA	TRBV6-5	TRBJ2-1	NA	CASSYSNEGTYNEQFF	TGTGCCAGCAGTTACTCGAATGAGGGAACCTACAATGAGCAGTTCTTC
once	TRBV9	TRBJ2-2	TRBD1	CASSVGTGLDGELFF	TGTGCCAGCAGCGTCGGGACAGGTCTAGACGGGGAGCTGTTTTTT
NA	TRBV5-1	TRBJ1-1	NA	CASSLTEMNTEAFF	TGCGCCAGCAGCTTGACAGAAATGAACACTGAAGCTTTCTTT
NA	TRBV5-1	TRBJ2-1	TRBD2	CATRGASGRLARDEQFF	TGCGCCACCCGGGGGGCTAGCGGGAGGCTAGCTAGGGATGAGCAGTTCTTC
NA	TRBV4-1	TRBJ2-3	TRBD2	CASSQDRRAGGSDTQYF	TGCGCCAGCAGCCAAGATCGTCGGGCGGGAGGCTCAGATACGCAGTATTTT
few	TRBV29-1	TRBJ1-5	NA	CSVEEGRFSNQPQHF	TGCAGCGTTGAAGAAGGCAGGTTTAGCAATCAGCCCCAGCATTTT
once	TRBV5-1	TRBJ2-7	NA	CASSLTGDVGEQYF	TGCGCCAGCAGCTTGACAGGTGACGTCGGCGAGCAGTACTTC
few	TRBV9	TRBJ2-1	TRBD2	CASSPMGLVSYNEQFF	TGTGCCAGCAGCCCAATGGGACTAGTCTCCTACAATGAGCAGTTCTTC
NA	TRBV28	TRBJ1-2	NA	CASSLPTGIDGYTF	TGTGCCAGCAGTTTGCCAACAGGGATCGACGGCTACACCTTC
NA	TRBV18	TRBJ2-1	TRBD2	CASSPPSGGYNEQFF	TGTGCCAGCTCACCACCGTCGGGAGGATACAATGAGCAGTTCTTC
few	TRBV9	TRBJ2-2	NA	CASSVRAGQTGELFF	TGTGCCAGCAGCGTTAGGGCGGGACAGACCGGGGAGCTGTTTTTT
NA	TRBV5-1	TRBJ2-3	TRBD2	CASSGGLAGGRDTQYF	TGCGCCAGCAGCGGGGGACTAGCGGGAGGCCGTGATACGCAGTATTTT
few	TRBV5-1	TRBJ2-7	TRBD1	CASSLGTGLPLGQYF	TGCGCCAGCAGCCTGGGGACAGGCTTGCCCCTCGGGCAGTACTTC
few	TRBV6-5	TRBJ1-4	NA	CASSTTWGGAEKLFF	TGTGCCAGCAGTACCACGTGGGGGGGGGCGGAGAAACTGTTTTTT
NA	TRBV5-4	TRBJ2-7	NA	CASSDDRTEQYF	TGTGCCAGCAGCGACGACAGGACCGAGCAGTACTTC
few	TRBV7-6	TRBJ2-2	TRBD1	CASSPQGAGELFF	TGTGCCAGCAGCCCTCAGGGGGCCGGGGAGCTGTTTTTT
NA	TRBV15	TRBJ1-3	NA	CATSPREAGNTIYF	TGTGCCACCAGCCCCCGAGAGGCTGGAAACACCATATATTTT
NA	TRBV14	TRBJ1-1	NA	CASSPLFPRATEAFF	TGTGCCAGCAGCCCCCTCTTTCCCCGAGCCACTGAAGCTTTCTTT
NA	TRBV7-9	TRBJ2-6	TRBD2	CASSGGTSGASGANVLTF	TGTGCCAGCAGCGGGGGGACTAGCGGCGCCTCTGGGGCCAACGTCCTGACTTTC
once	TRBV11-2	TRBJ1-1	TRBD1	CASTRDSGTEAFF	TGTGCCAGCACTCGGGACAGTGGCACTGAAGCTTTCTTT
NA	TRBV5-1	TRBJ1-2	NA	CASSPNRDGYTF	TGCGCCAGCAGCCCAAACAGGGACGGCTACACCTTC
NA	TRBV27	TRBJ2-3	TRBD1	CASKAWDRVADTQYF	TGTGCCAGCAAAGCTTGGGACAGGGTAGCAGATACGCAGTATTTT
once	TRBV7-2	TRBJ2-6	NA	CAIQPTDMPFSGANVLTF	TGTGCCATTCAACCTACGGACATGCCGTTCTCTGGGGCCAACGTCCTGACTTTC
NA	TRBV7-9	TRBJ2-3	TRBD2	CASSFTSGALSDTQYF	TGTGCCAGCAGCTTTACTAGCGGCGCCTTATCAGATACGCAGTATTTT
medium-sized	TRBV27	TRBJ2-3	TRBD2	CASSSGTSYRQYF	TGTGCCAGCAGTTCCGGGACTAGCTATAGGCAGTATTTT
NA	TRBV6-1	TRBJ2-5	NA	CASSELSRGQETQYF	TGTGCCAGCAGTGAACTCAGCAGGGGACAAGAGACCCAGTACTTC
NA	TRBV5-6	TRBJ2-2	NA	CASSLWRGGELFF	TGTGCCAGCAGCTTGTGGCGAGGCGGGGAGCTGTTTTTT
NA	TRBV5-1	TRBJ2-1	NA	CASSSVNSAGEQFF	TGCGCCAGCAGCTCAGTTAATTCGGCGGGGGAGCAGTTCTTC
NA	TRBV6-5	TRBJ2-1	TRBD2	CASRIGLAGNEQFF	TGTGCCAGCAGAATTGGACTAGCGGGCAATGAGCAGTTCTTC
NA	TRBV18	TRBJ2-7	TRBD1	CASSPGTGGPYEQYF	TGTGCCAGCTCACCAGGGACAGGGGGCCCCTACGAGCAGTACTTC